This is a list of T cell receptor beta chains from one sample in a study of post-analysis software for immune sequencing data. TCRdb re-called the PCR reads with MiXCR, one entry per CDR3 protein. The repertoire has about 810,000 distinct CDR3 sequences, around 53% of them found once; the top ten carry approximately 4.5%. The source material was blood. These receptors came from a girl under 18 with multiple sclerosis. Both conserved end residues are part of each CDR3. D genes are given only for firm matches. Clone size is given for some rows only: seen once, a few or many times, or a class if the clone is expanded.

j_call d_call v_call clone_size cdr3_aa cdr3_nt
TRBJ2-6 NA TRBV5-1 NA CASSLEVTAGSGANVLTF TGCGCCAGCAGCTTGGAAGTCACAGCAGGCTCTGGGGCCAACGTCCTGACTTTC
TRBJ2-2 TRBD1 TRBV20-1 once CSAHRGPGTGELFF TGCAGTGCTCACAGGGGGCCTGGGACCGGGGAGCTGTTTTTT
TRBJ2-7 TRBD2 TRBV25-1 NA CASSAGLGRYEQYF TGTGCCAGCAGTGCGGGACTAGGTCGATACGAGCAGTACTTC
TRBJ2-1 TRBD1 TRBV27 NA CASSRKDREGQFF TGTGCCAGCAGTCGAAAGGACAGGGAAGGGCAGTTCTTC
TRBJ2-5 NA TRBV29-1 once CSVRNSETQYF TGCAGCGTAAGGAATTCGGAGACCCAGTACTTC
TRBJ2-5 TRBD2 TRBV5-1 few CASSAGTSGEETQYF TGCGCCAGCAGCGCCGGGACTAGCGGGGAAGAGACCCAGTACTTC
TRBJ2-7 NA TRBV5-1 NA CASSAWGVAYEQYF TGCGCCAGCAGCGCATGGGGAGTAGCCTACGAGCAGTACTTC
TRBJ2-7 TRBD1 TRBV29-1 NA CSVWTGDEQYF TGCAGCGTGTGGACAGGGGACGAGCAGTACTTC
TRBJ2-4 NA TRBV7-9 NA CASSLENIQYF TGTGCCAGCAGCTTAGAAAACATTCAGTACTTC
TRBJ2-6 NA TRBV7-6 NA CASGPPPNRRISGANVLTF TGTGCCAGCGGCCCCCCCCCTAACAGGCGCATCTCTGGGGCCAACGTCCTGACTTTC
TRBJ2-3 TRBD2 TRBV28 few CASSTFPGLAGMYTDTQYF TGTGCCAGCAGTACCTTTCCGGGACTAGCGGGAATGTACACAGATACGCAGTATTTT
TRBJ1-1 NA TRBV7-2 NA CASSLAGHARNTEAFF TGTGCCAGCAGCTTAGCGGGACACGCTAGGAACACTGAAGCTTTCTTT
TRBJ2-7 NA TRBV29-1 few CSVGSGEQYF TGCAGCGTTGGGAGCGGCGAGCAGTACTTC
TRBJ1-2 TRBD1 TRBV6-5 NA CASSRQGNGYTF TGTGCCAGCAGCAGACAGGGGAATGGCTACACCTTC
TRBJ2-1 NA TRBV5-1 NA CASSLDSGYNEQFF TGCGCCAGCAGCTTGGACAGCGGGTACAATGAGCAGTTCTTC
TRBJ2-1 TRBD2 TRBV29-1 NA CSVGAGLAEPNEQFF TGCAGCGTCGGGGCGGGACTAGCGGAACCTAATGAGCAGTTCTTC
TRBJ2-3 NA TRBV7-3 NA CASRQGTSTDTQYF TGTGCCAGCAGACAGGGGACTAGCACAGATACGCAGTATTTT
TRBJ1-5 TRBD1 TRBV3-1 NA CASSHQTGGGNQPQHF TGTGCCAGCAGCCATCAGACAGGGGGTGGCAATCAGCCCCAGCATTTT
TRBJ2-3 NA TRBV20-1 NA CSARVAKGPGDTQYF TGCAGTGCTAGAGTAGCCAAGGGACCAGGAGATACGCAGTATTTT
TRBJ1-2 NA TRBV12-3/TRBV12-4 NA CASSKYSYGYTF TGTGCCAGCAGCAAATACAGCTATGGCTACACCTTC
TRBJ2-7 NA TRBV29-1 NA CSVGASGPIYEQYF TGCAGCGTTGGGGCTTCGGGACCGATCTACGAGCAGTACTTC
TRBJ2-7 NA TRBV10-3 few CAISSRGGTYEQYF TGTGCCATCAGTAGTCGGGGAGGAACCTACGAGCAGTACTTC
TRBJ2-5 TRBD1 TRBV6-2/TRBV6-3 NA CASSSPGTGREQYF TGTGCCAGCAGTTCTCCCGGGACAGGGCGTGAGCAGTACTTC
TRBJ1-2 TRBD1 TRBV5-5 NA CASTNRQGANYGYTF TGTGCCAGCACCAATAGACAGGGAGCTAACTATGGCTACACCTTC
TRBJ1-2 NA TRBV7-9 NA CASSHGGPSGYTF TGTGCCAGCAGCCATGGGGGGCCGAGTGGCTACACCTTC
TRBJ1-2 TRBD1 TRBV7-9 NA CASLSGTGLIYGYTF TGTGCCAGCTTGTCCGGGACAGGGTTAATATATGGCTACACCTTC